The following is a T cell receptor beta chain sequence with its context. Antigen unknown. Other nucleotide sequences from this sample produce the same CDR3. This CDR3 spans 13 amino acids. The germline CDR1 and CDR2 sequences are LNHDA and SQIVND (reference sequence). V lost 3 bases and J lost 7, with 10 bases in between. This record comes from a study of T cell responses to AZD1222 COVID-19 vaccine. Libraries were prepared by immunoSEQ multiplex PCR; TCRdb keeps only in-frame clonotypes and omits some of them. Seen here are about 120,000 clones, roughly 90% observed once, and the top ten hold roughly 8.4%. Whole-study results and caveats: Clonal diversity may have been underestimated in mostly white British donors. Reports say nearly half of spike-specific TCRs go after unmutated variant regions.

This specimen consisted of peripheral blood, obtained on day 0 of AZD1222 vaccination. The genes are TRBV19 and TRBJ1-5, with D perhaps TRBD1 (5 bases). This TCR was sampled from an adult in good health. DNA of the CDR3: TGTGCCAGTAGTATGGGAAGGGACCAGCCCCAGCATTTT. Encoded protein: CASSMGRDQPQHF.